This T cell receptor (beta chain) originates from a study of OX40 agonist ivuxolimab in advanced cancers. V lost 4 bases to trimming and J lost 3 bases; unmatched junction nucleotides: 6. The length of the CDR3 is 14 residues. Per germline, CDR1 SGHVS and CDR2 FNYEAQ. This table comes from immunoSEQ multiplex PCR, and its TCRdb copy is limited to in-frame clones, with some not included. The sample includes about 28,000 clones, about 90% of them seen just once. This receptor was obtained from an adult with an advanced solid tumor such as melanoma, head and neck, liver or kidney cancer. This material consisted of CD4+ or CD8+ T cells sorted from blood, taken in a trial of the OX40 agonist ivuxolimab. The chain couples TRBV7-6 to TRBJ2-7, with 7 bases fitting TRBD1. CDR3 coding DNA: TGTGCCAGCAGCTACCGGGACAGTCGCTACGAGCAGTACTTC. It codes for CASSYRDSRYEQYF.